The 2 T cell receptor beta chains below were found in one sample sequenced in a study of identical twins. TCRdb re-analysed the 5' RACE reads in MiXCR, keeping a single row per CDR3 protein. The profile shows a few hundred thousand distinct CDR3 sequences, 13% to 15% of them singletons. The same sample was also studied in work on yellow fever vaccine responses in identical twins.

The sequenced sample was CD4+ T cells sorted from blood. The receptors shown here come from a woman aged 18-30 years in good health.

This clonotype appeared a few times. This chain uses TRBV5-1 with TRBJ2-1, with 9 bases lining up with TRBD2. Germline V gene lookup returns CDR1 SGHRS and CDR2 YFSETQ. The CDR3 runs 16 residues. V dropped 0 bases and J dropped 4; count of bases not matched to a gene: 5. The CDR3 reads CASSLVAGELYNEQFF. CDR3 sequence (DNA): TGCGCCAGCAGCTTGGTAGCGGGAGAGTTGTACAATGAGCAGTTCTTC.

This clonotype came up many times. The genes are TRBV7-9 and TRBJ1-5; D possibly corresponds to TRBD1 (6 bases). The CDR3 covers 14 residues. The V and J ends lost 5 bases and 3 bases respectively, with 11 bases between them. Germline lookup yields CDR1 SEHNR and CDR2 FQNEAQ (reference sequence). CDR3 nucleotide sequence: TGTGCCAGCAGCCCCGCAGGGGCCAATCAGCCCCAGCATTTT. It yields the protein CASSPAGANQPQHF. The whole variable domain, remainder taken from reference TRBV7-9 and TRBJ1-5, is DTGVSQNPRHKITKRGQNVTFRCDPISEHNRLYWYRQTLGQGPEFLTYFQNEAQLEKSRLLSDRFSAERPKGSFSTLEIQRTEQGDSAMYLCASSPAGANQPQHFGDGTRLSIL.